Below, 11 T cell receptor beta chains from the same sample are listed, as sequenced in a study of T cell repertoires in cytomegalovirus infection. TCRdb redid the calling of the reads with MiXCR, one entry per CDR3 protein. The top ten clones hold around 14% of a sample with about 770,000 distinct CDR3 sequences, about 27% of them seen once. These TCRs are of unknown antigen specificity. Sequencing was performed on cultured CD8+ T cells from PBMCs, taken from culture after CMV antigen stimulation. Receptors were obtained from a human donor in good health (CMV status not recorded). Some clones in this sample may be carry-over from other donors' samples.

The chain recombines TRBV27 with TRBJ1-3, with TRBD1 identical over 8 bases. This CDR3 spans 13 amino acids. The germline gives CDR1 MNHEY, CDR2 SMNVEV (reference sequence). The V and J ends lost 2 bases and 14 bases, in that order; junction bases with no gene match: 8. The chain's CDR3 is CASSLSDRGVLYF. The CDR3 DNA follows: TGTGCCAGCAGTTTAAGCGACAGGGGTGTTCTATATTTT.

This clonotype came up many times. The CDR3 protein is CASSFDRGTDTQYF. The CDR3 bases are TGTGCCAGCAGTTTTGATCGGGGAACAGATACGCAGTATTTT. The V call is TRBV12-3 or TRBV12-4, the J call TRBJ2-3, with D maybe TRBD2 (5 bases). V was clipped by 3 bases and J by 3 bases, with 10 bases between them. This CDR3 contains 14 residues.

J is TRBJ2-5 and V is TRBV15, with D perhaps matching TRBD2 (7 bases). V was clipped by 2 bases and J by 1 base, with 20 bases between them. CDR1 and CDR2 (germline): LNHNV, YYDKDF (reference sequence). This CDR3 region has 18 residues. The DNA for the CDR3 is TGTGCCACCAGCAGATGGGAGGGAGCAGGGGCCATCCAAGAGACCCAGTACTTC. It codes for CATSRWEGAGAIQETQYF. The whole variable domain, remainder taken from reference TRBV15 and TRBJ2-5, is DAMVIQNPRYQVTQFGKPVTLSCSQTLNHNVMYWYQQKSSQAPKLLFHYYDKDFNNEADTPDNFQSRRPNTSFCFLDIRSPGLGDTAMYLCATSRWEGAGAIQETQYFGPGTRLLVL.

For this clonotype: Possible read error: a much larger clone is one base away. The J gene is TRBJ1-1, the V gene TRBV11-3; D remains unclear. The CDR3 totals 13 residues. The germline V gene has CDR1 SGHNT and CDR2 YENEEA. V was pared by 1 base and J by 5 bases, with 8 bases between. CDR3 nucleotide sequence: TGTGCCAGCAGCTTAGGCACGCCAACTGAAGCTTTCTTT. This gives the protein CASSLGTPTEAFF.

This clonotype was found a few times. The V gene is TRBV29-1, the J gene TRBJ2-1; TRBD2 aligns across 11 bases. Germline V gene lookup returns CDR1 SQVTM and CDR2 ANQGSEA. The CDR3 is 17 residues long. With 4 bases clipped from V and 0 bases from J, the junction kept 8 bases outside the gene matches. The CDR3 reads CSVVGASGGTSYNEQFF. In DNA form, the CDR3 reads TGCAGCGTTGTTGGGGCTAGCGGGGGGACCTCCTACAATGAGCAGTTCTTC.

This clonotype was observed a handful of times. This rearrangement joins TRBV20-1 to TRBJ2-4; possibly TRBD1 or TRBD2 for D (5 bases each). The CDR3 sequence is 13 residues long. CDR1 is DFQATT and CDR2 is SNEGSKA in the germline V gene (reference sequence). Deletions cut 6 bases from V and 3 bases from J, with 12 bases between. The CDR3 region is CSAQGTDKNIQYF. In DNA form, the CDR3 reads TGCAGTGCCCAAGGGACCGACAAAAACATTCAGTACTTC.

This chain connects TRBV5-1 to TRBJ2-7; either TRBD1 or TRBD2 may supply D (5 bases each). There are 13 residues in the CDR3. V was pared by 1 base and J by 7 bases, with 12 bases between. Looked up from germline, CDR1 is SGHRS and CDR2 is YFSETQ. This CDR3 is CASSLTGLEEQYV. The CDR3 region has the DNA TGCGCCAGCAGCTTGACAGGACTGGAAGAGCAGTACGTC.

This clonotype was recorded a few times. V is TRBV7-9 and J is TRBJ2-3; 7 positions agree with TRBD2. CDR3 size: 17 residues. Germline-derived CDR1 and CDR2 are SEHNR and FQNEAQ (reference sequence). With V trimmed by 4 bases and J by 1 base, 11 bases remained unmatched. CDR3 nucleotide sequence: TGTGCCAGCAGCTCCCCCGTTAACGCGGGGGGCACAGATACGCAGTATTTT. It specifies CASSSPVNAGGTDTQYF.

The V and J genes are TRBV9 and TRBJ2-5, with D hard to call. Trimming removed 0 bases at V and 7 bases at J, with 10 bases between. The CDR3 consists of 13 residues. Germline loops: CDR1 SGDLS, CDR2 YYNGEE. CDR3 amino acids: CASSVEDLGTQYF. Here the CDR3 DNA reads TGTGCCAGCAGCGTAGAAGACCTGGGGACCCAGTACTTC.

The V call is TRBV6-6, the J call TRBJ1-2; D gene ambiguous. The CDR3 spans 15 residues. V lost 0 bases and J lost 2, with 10 bases in between. Germline V gene lookup returns CDR1 MNHNY and CDR2 SVGAGI (reference sequence). The CDR3: CASSYSVVKNYGYTF. The CDR3 DNA reads TGTGCCAGCAGTTACTCGGTGGTCAAAAACTATGGCTACACCTTC.

About this clonotype: This may be a read error, as it is one base from a much larger clone. The chain uses TRBV11-3 and TRBJ2-1; the D is unclear. Trimming removed 0 bases from V and 7 bases from J, with 7 bases in between. The V gene's germline CDR1 is SGHNT and CDR2 YENEEA. The CDR3 contains 13 residues. The CDR3 bases are TGTGCCAGCAGCTTAGATCAGGTAAATGAGCAGTTCTTC. Amino acid sequence: CASSLDQVNEQFF. The whole variable domain, remainder taken from reference TRBV11-3 and TRBJ2-1, is EAGVVQSPRYKIIEKKQPVAFWCNPISGHNTLYWYLQNLGQGPELLIRYENEEAVDDSQLPKDRFSAERLKGVDSTLKIQPAELGDSAVYLCASSLDQVNEQFFGPGTRLTVL.